Listed below are T cell receptor beta chains from one sample, sequenced in a study of cytomegalovirus exposure and HLA in healthy donors. Produced via immunoSEQ multiplex PCR; TCRdb's table is partial and in-frame only. Here the sample spans over 100,000 clones, 83% being singletons. Sequenced sample: PBMCs. The receptors were sampled from a man between 35 and 55 years old in good health and CMV-seronegative. Both conserved end residues are part of each CDR3. The D gene is left open where the match is weak. Only part of the rows carry a size: once, few, many, or a class if the clone is expanded.

v_call	d_call	j_call	clone_size	cdr3_nt	cdr3_aa
TRBV6-5	NA	TRBJ2-2	NA	TGTGCCAGCAGCTCCCAGGTTAACACCGGGGAGCTGTTTTTT	CASSSQVNTGELFF
TRBV5-1	NA	TRBJ1-2	NA	TGCGCCAGCAGCTTTACAGGGACGCCCAATTACGGCTACACCTTC	CASSFTGTPNYGYTF
TRBV18	NA	TRBJ1-2	NA	TGTGCCAGCTCACCCCCGGTTTATTCCTATGGCTACACCTTC	CASSPPVYSYGYTF
TRBV19	TRBD1	TRBJ2-7	NA	TGTGCCAGTAGTACGGGACAGGTCGCTACCTACGAGCAGTACTTC	CASSTGQVATYEQYF
TRBV6-1	NA	TRBJ1-2	NA	TGTGCCAGCAGTTCAAGGTCGCGAGGCTATGGCTACACCTTC	CASSSRSRGYGYTF
TRBV18	NA	TRBJ1-1	few	TGTGCCAGCTCACCTCGGGGCAGAGGACAGAAAACTGAAGCTTTCTTT	CASSPRGRGQKTEAFF
TRBV5-1	NA	TRBJ2-2	few	TGCGCCAGCAGCTTATTAACAGGGAGCACCGGGGAGCTGTTTTTT	CASSLLTGSTGELFF
TRBV10-3	TRBD1	TRBJ1-3	NA	TGTGCCACACGGGACAGAGGGGGCTCTGGAAACACCATATATTTT	CATRDRGGSGNTIYF
TRBV6-6	NA	TRBJ1-1	NA	TGTGCCAGCAGTTATGGCAGTATGAACACTGAAGCTTTCTTT	CASSYGSMNTEAFF
TRBV6-1	NA	TRBJ2-7	few	TGTGCCAGCAGTGTCGGGGGTTACGAGCAGTACTTC	CASSVGGYEQYF
TRBV5-1	TRBD1	TRBJ2-1	few	TGCGCCAGCAGCCCTAGGGGCGTGCCGGGACAGGGGATCAATGAGCAGTTCTTC	CASSPRGVPGQGINEQFF
TRBV27	TRBD1	TRBJ2-7	NA	TGTGCCAGCAGTTCACCAGACAGGGGGAACTACGAGCAGTACTTC	CASSSPDRGNYEQYF
TRBV19	TRBD1	TRBJ2-7	NA	TGTGCCACCGGGACAGAATCCTACGAGCAGTACTTC	CATGTESYEQYF
TRBV2	NA	TRBJ1-5	NA	TGTGCCAGCAGTGAAGGCCGGGATAGCAATCAGCCCCAGCATTTT	CASSEGRDSNQPQHF
TRBV5-1	TRBD2	TRBJ2-7	few	TGCGCCAGCAGCTTTAGCGGGGGGACCTACGAGCAGTACTTC	CASSFSGGTYEQYF
TRBV6-6	NA	TRBJ1-5	NA	TGTGCCAGCAGTTACTCGGAGGTGCACCAGCCCCAGCATTTT	CASSYSEVHQPQHF
TRBV19	NA	TRBJ2-1	NA	TGTGCCAGTAGTATCCCCGTGGGGGGAAACTACAATGAGCAGTTCTTC	CASSIPVGGNYNEQFF
TRBV27	TRBD2	TRBJ2-7	few	TGTGCCAGCAGCCACGGGGGGGGCTCCTACGAGCAGTACTTC	CASSHGGGSYEQYF
TRBV2	NA	TRBJ2-3	few	TGTGCCAGCAGTGTCAGTGGGCCGGCAGATACGCAGTATTTT	CASSVSGPADTQYF
TRBV5-5	NA	TRBJ1-5	NA	TGTGCCAGCAGCTTACTAATTTCCAGCAATCAGCCCCAGCATTTT	CASSLLISSNQPQHF
TRBV7-7	NA	TRBJ2-2	NA	TGTGCTAGCAGCCCCTCAGACACCGGGGAGCTGTTTTTT	CASSPSDTGELFF
TRBV7-2	TRBD1	TRBJ2-1	NA	TGTGCCAGCAGCTCGTCCGGGACAGGGGTCTTCTTC	CASSSSGTGVFF
TRBV4-1	TRBD2	TRBJ2-3	NA	TGCGCCAGCAGCTTGAGACGGCTAGCGGGCACAGATACGCAGTATTTT	CASSLRRLAGTDTQYF
TRBV4-3	TRBD1	TRBJ1-5	NA	TGCGCCAGCAGCCCACAGGGGGGGGATCAGCCCCAGCATTTT	CASSPQGGDQPQHF
TRBV7-9	NA	TRBJ1-1	few	TGTGCCAGCAGCTTAGAGCAGGGTGTATCTGAAGCTTTCTTT	CASSLEQGVSEAFF
TRBV27	NA	TRBJ2-5	NA	TGTGCCGTCAGACTAGTCCTCGAGACCCAGTACTTC	CAVRLVLETQYF
TRBV27	NA	TRBJ2-7	NA	TGTGCCAGCAGTTCAGACAGTCAAGTCTACGAGCAGTACTTC	CASSSDSQVYEQYF
TRBV27	TRBD2	TRBJ2-1	NA	TGTGCCAGCACCCGGACTAGCGGGGGGACCTACAATGAGCAGTTCTTC	CASTRTSGGTYNEQFF
TRBV13	NA	TRBJ1-6	NA	TGTGCCAGCAGCTTAGAGGGGGGGAATTCACCCCTCCACTTT	CASSLEGGNSPLHF
TRBV5-8	NA	TRBJ2-5	NA	TGTGCCAGCAGCCGGGGGGACACCGGTGGGGAGACCCAGTACTTC	CASSRGDTGGETQYF
TRBV5-1	NA	TRBJ2-2	NA	TGCGCCAGCAGCCCAGGGTATTTGCCCGGGGAGCTGTTTTTT	CASSPGYLPGELFF
TRBV30	TRBD2	TRBJ2-3	NA	TGTGCCTGGAGTAAAGCGGGGGCCCGATATACGCAGTATTTT	CAWSKAGARYTQYF
TRBV5-4	TRBD2	TRBJ2-1	NA	TGTGCCAGCAGCTCCGCCGGGGGGCGGGGGGGCTCCTACAATGAGCAGTTCTTC	CASSSAGGRGGSYNEQFF
TRBV10-1	TRBD2	TRBJ2-1	NA	TGCGCCAGCTCTCTTAGCGGGAGTTACAATGAGCAGTTCTTC	CASSLSGSYNEQFF
TRBV27	NA	TRBJ2-1	NA	TGTGCCAGCAGTTCAAGGCCCACCGGGGGTATATTCTCAATAGGGCAGTTCTTC	CASSSRPTGGIFSIGQFF
TRBV11-3	TRBD1	TRBJ2-2	NA	TGTGCCAGCAGTTTTAGAGGGGGCGCGAACACCGGGGAGCTGTTTTTT	CASSFRGGANTGELFF
TRBV6-4	NA	TRBJ2-1	NA	TGTGCCAGCAGTGATGCCGTCGAGAATGAGCAGTTCTTC	CASSDAVENEQFF
TRBV11-1	TRBD1	TRBJ1-1	few	TGTGCCAGCAGCGCAGACAGGGATGAAGCTTTCTTT	CASSADRDEAFF
TRBV27	TRBD1	TRBJ1-4	NA	TGTGCCAGCAGTAGCACCCCAGGGGGCGCGAATGAAAAACTGTTTTTT	CASSSTPGGANEKLFF
TRBV5-4	NA	TRBJ2-2	NA	TGTGCCAGCAGCACGACAGGTTCTGCGGAGCTGTTTTTT	CASSTTGSAELFF
TRBV4-1	TRBD2	TRBJ2-7	once	TGCGCCAGCAGCCAAGACCCCCTGGGGGGGGAAGCCTACGAGCAGTACTTC	CASSQDPLGGEAYEQYF
TRBV19	NA	TRBJ2-5	NA	TGTGCCAGTAGTAACGGACAGTACCAAGAGACCCAGTACTTC	CASSNGQYQETQYF
TRBV9	NA	TRBJ1-6	NA	TGTGCCAGCAGCCCTGGGAGCTCCTATAATTCACCCCTCCACTTT	CASSPGSSYNSPLHF
TRBV6-5	NA	TRBJ1-4	few	TGTGCCAGCAGTTACTCGATCAGGGGCTATGAAAAACTGTTTTTT	CASSYSIRGYEKLFF
TRBV7-2	NA	TRBJ1-1	NA	TGTGCCAGCAGCCCCTACAGGCGGGGCACTGAAGCTTTCTTT	CASSPYRRGTEAFF
TRBV27	NA	TRBJ2-7	NA	TGTGCCAGCAGTGACCGGGGGTTGCCCTACGAGCAGTACTTC	CASSDRGLPYEQYF
TRBV5-4	NA	TRBJ1-2	NA	TGTGCCAGCAGCCGCGCGTCGGGGGATCACTATGGCTACACCTTC	CASSRASGDHYGYTF
TRBV5-8	NA	TRBJ2-7	NA	TGTGCCAGCAGCTTGGGGACAGACTACGAGCAGTACTTC	CASSLGTDYEQYF